These 20 T cell receptor beta chains were all obtained from the same sample, sequenced in a study of OX40 agonist ivuxolimab in advanced cancers. The data were produced by immunoSEQ multiplex PCR, yet TCRdb's version contains in-frame clones alone and is incomplete. The data show around 28,000 clones, around 87% seen once. The input for sequencing was CD4+ or CD8+ T cells sorted from blood, taken in a trial of the OX40 agonist ivuxolimab. All receptors derive from an adult with an advanced solid tumor such as melanoma, head and neck, liver or kidney cancer.

This clone was detected once. The chain uses TRBV9 and TRBJ2-1, with 8 bases lining up with TRBD1. CDR3 length equals 19 residues. The germline CDR1 and CDR2 sequences are SGDLS and YYNGEE. The trim removed 4 bases at V and 8 bases at J, leaving 23 bases unmatched. DNA for the CDR3: TGTGCCAGCAGCCCCAGGACAGGGTTTTCTAGCGAAAGGGGGCATGAGCAGTTCTTC. Its protein is CASSPRTGFSSERGHEQFF.

J is TRBJ2-3 and V is TRBV18; no firm D call. Between the trimmed V and J ends, which lost 3 bases and 1 base, there was a span of 8 bases. CDR1 KGHSH and CDR2 LQKENI come from the germline V gene. The CDR3 covers 14 residues. CDR3 nucleotide sequence: TGTGCCAGCTCACCGACGTGGGGCACAGATACGCAGTATTTT. Encoded protein: CASSPTWGTDTQYF.

V and J are TRBV5-1 and TRBJ2-3; no clear D. Germline V gene sequence: CDR1 SGHRS, CDR2 YFSETQ. There are 12 residues in the CDR3. Trimming took off 1 base at V and 5 bases at J, with 5 bases between the two ends. DNA of the CDR3: TGCGCCAGCAGCTTGTCAGTAGATACGCAGTATTTT. It is translated as CASSLSVDTQYF.

The count of this clone is one. J is TRBJ2-2 and V is TRBV5-1; a possible D gene is TRBD1 (6 bases). Germline CDR1 and CDR2: SGHRS and YFSETQ. The CDR3 sequence is 14 residues long. Trimming took off 4 bases at V and 1 base at J, with 8 bases between the two ends. The CDR3 here is CASSVGQNTGELFF. CDR3 nucleotides: TGCGCCAGCAGCGTGGGACAGAACACCGGGGAGCTGTTTTTT. Combining the CDR3 with reference TRBV5-1 and TRBJ2-2 gives the whole variable domain KAGVTQTPRYLIKTRGQQVTLSCSPISGHRSVSWYQQTPGQGLQFLFEYFSETQRNKGNFPGRFSGRQFSNSRSEMNVSTLELGDSALYLCASSVGQNTGELFFGEGSRLTVL.

V and J are TRBV2 and TRBJ2-5, with D uncertain. This CDR3 spans 12 amino acids. The germline CDR1 and CDR2 sequences are SNHLY and FYNNEI. V dropped 7 bases and J dropped 2 bases, with 8 bases sitting between them. CDR3: CASNVVQETQYF. CDR3 bases: TGTGCCAGCAACGTGGTTCAAGAGACCCAGTACTTC.

V usage is TRBV11-1 and J usage is TRBJ2-4; D is ambiguous. V shed 0 bases and J shed 5 bases, with 8 bases lying between them. The CDR3 totals 14 residues. Germline V gene data show CDR1 as SGHAT and CDR2 as FQDESV (reference sequence). The CDR3 protein is CASSLAVMENIQYF. DNA for the CDR3: TGTGCCAGCAGCTTAGCGGTCATGGAAAACATTCAGTACTTC.

This chain connects TRBV28 to TRBJ2-3; 9 bases match TRBD2. The CDR3 runs to 18 residues. Germline lookup yields CDR1 MDHEN and CDR2 SYDVKM. J lost 2 bases, V lost 3 bases, and 12 bases had no gene match. DNA for the CDR3: TGTGCCAGCAGTTTGGGGGTCGGGCTAGCGGGGATCACAGATACGCAGTATTTT. Protein sequence: CASSLGVGLAGITDTQYF.

The V call is TRBV6-1, the J call TRBJ2-1; TRBD2 might be the D (6 bases). From germline, CDR1 is MNHNS and CDR2 SASEGT. There are 13 residues in the CDR3. The V end lost 6 bases, the J end lost 8 bases, and 14 bases lay between the germline ends. CDR3 amino acids: CASRPGGDYEQFF. CDR3 in DNA: TGTGCCAGCAGGCCCGGGGGTGACTATGAGCAGTTCTTC.

Only one count was recorded for this clone. The V call is TRBV4-3, the J call TRBJ2-7, with a possible D match to TRBD2 (5 bases). The CDR3 length is 15 residues. From germline, CDR1 is LGHNA and CDR2 YSLEER. With 0 bases removed from V and 3 bases from J, the gap between germline ends came to 12 bases. In DNA, the CDR3 is TGCGCCAGCAGCCAAGAAGGGTTGGCGGGCTACGAGCAGTACTTC. It translates to CASSQEGLAGYEQYF.

The chain employs TRBV7-9 and TRBJ1-4; the D gene is possibly TRBD1 (5 bases). The CDR3 runs to 11 residues. Germline V lookup: CDR1 SEHNR, CDR2 FQNEAQ (reference sequence). With 5 bases removed from V and 8 bases from J, the gap between germline ends came to 6 bases. The CDR3, as DNA: TGTGCCAGCAGCCGGGGCGAAAAACTGTTTTTT. This translates into CASSRGEKLFF.

This chain uses TRBV13 with TRBJ2-7, with D perhaps matching TRBD1 or TRBD2 (5 bases each). The CDR3 runs 15 residues. The V and J ends lost 4 bases and 2 bases respectively, with 15 bases between them. Per germline, CDR1 PRHDT and CDR2 FYEKMQ (reference sequence). The CDR3 here is CASSSRGQNPYEQYF. CDR3 nucleotide sequence: TGTGCCAGCAGCTCCCGGGGCCAGAACCCCTACGAGCAGTACTTC.

This clone was observed a handful of times. The chain has TRBV11-2 and TRBJ2-7; D is uncertain. Trimming cost V 7 bases and J 4 bases, with 11 bases left between them. CDR1 is SGHAT and CDR2 is FQNNGV in the germline V gene. CDR3 length: 12 residues. CDR3 amino acids: CASTSVLYEQYF. CDR3 nucleotide sequence: TGTGCCAGCACCTCAGTCCTATACGAGCAGTACTTC.

In this sample, this clone turned up a few times. The V gene is TRBV19, the J gene TRBJ1-2; D remains ambiguous. Germline V gives CDR1 LNHDA, CDR2 SQIVND (reference sequence). CDR3 length: 12 amino acids. The V end was cut by 4 bases, the J end by 7 bases, with 10 bases between. Here the CDR3 reads CASSKTGSGYTF. The CDR3 DNA is TGTGCCAGTAGTAAAACGGGTTCTGGCTACACCTTC. Full variable domain (outside the CDR3, taken from reference TRBV19 and TRBJ1-2): DGGITQSPKYLFRKEGQNVTLSCEQNLNHDAMYWYRQDPGQGLRLIYYSQIVNDFQKGDIAEGYSVSREKKESFPLTVTSAQKNPTAFYLCASSKTGSGYTFGSGTRLTVV.

The chain combines TRBV7-9 with TRBJ1-2; perhaps TRBD1 as D (5 bases). The CDR3 has 12 residues. The germline V gene encodes CDR1 SEHNR and CDR2 FQNEAQ (reference sequence). With 8 bases removed from V and 2 bases from J, the gap between germline ends came to 9 bases. The CDR3 region is CASPEGNYGYTF. The DNA of the CDR3 is TGTGCCAGCCCCGAGGGGAACTATGGCTACACCTTC.

This rearrangement joins TRBV7-8 to TRBJ2-7; 10 bases align to TRBD2. This CDR3 spans 17 amino acids. The germline V gene encodes CDR1 SGHVS and CDR2 FQNEAQ. Trimming took 5 bases from V and 5 from J; bases not matched to a gene: 15. CDR3 in DNA: TGTGCCAGCAGCACCAAAAGCGGGGGGGCCGAAGTACACGAGCAGTACTTC. Translated, it gives CASSTKSGGAEVHEQYF.

This rearrangement joins TRBV16 to TRBJ2-7; D is perhaps TRBD2 (5 bases). Germline V CDR1 and CDR2: KGHSY, FQNENV. The CDR3 has 15 residues. V was trimmed by 4 bases and J by 0 bases, leaving 13 bases between them. CDR3 protein: CASSPFGESSYEQYF. In nucleotides, the CDR3 is TGTGCCAGCAGCCCTTTCGGGGAAAGCTCCTACGAGCAGTACTTC. Supplemented by reference TRBV16 and TRBJ2-7, the full variable domain reads GEEVAQTPKHLVRGEGQKAKLYCAPIKGHSYVFWYQQVLKNEFKFLISFQNENVFDETGMPKERFSAKCLPNSPCSLEIQATKLEDSAVYFCASSPFGESSYEQYFGPGTRLTVT.

The chain combines TRBV2 with TRBJ2-3, with 8 bases identical to TRBD1. Germline CDR1 SNHLY, CDR2 FYNNEI. The trim removed 11 bases at V and 1 base at J, leaving 8 bases unmatched. The CDR3 covers 14 residues. The CDR3 coding sequence is TGTGCCCGAGAGACAGGGGAGGGCACAGATACGCAGTATTTT. Translating it yields CARETGEGTDTQYF. Filled out from reference TRBV2 and TRBJ2-3, the complete variable domain reads EPEVTQTPSHQVTQMGQEVILRCVPISNHLYFYWYRQILGQKVEFLVSFYNNEISEKSEIFDDQFSVERPDGSNFTLKIRSTKLEDSAMYFCARETGEGTDTQYFGPGTRLTVL.

The chain has TRBV18 and TRBJ1-5; D gene ambiguous. Germline V CDR1 and CDR2: KGHSH, LQKENI. Trimming took off 5 bases at V and 2 bases at J, with 13 bases between the two ends. The CDR3 sequence is 15 residues long. CDR3 coding DNA: TGTGCCAGCTCAACCCTAGAGGATGGCAATCAGCCCCAGCATTTT. This gives the protein CASSTLEDGNQPQHF.

The rearrangement joins TRBV11-3 to TRBJ2-7, with D unresolved. CDR1 is SGHNT and CDR2 is YENEEA in the germline V gene. The V and J ends lost 1 base and 5 bases respectively, with 18 bases between them. The CDR3 runs to 16 residues. CDR3: CASSLASWGSIHEQYF. The CDR3 nucleotides read TGTGCCAGCAGCTTAGCTTCCTGGGGTTCCATTCACGAGCAGTACTTC.

This sequence joins TRBV27 and TRBJ2-3, with D unresolved. The CDR3 loop spans 16 amino acids. Trimming left V 2 bases short and J 3 bases short, with 15 bases between. Germline V gives CDR1 MNHEY, CDR2 SMNVEV (reference sequence). The CDR3 region has the DNA TGTGCCAGCAGTTTAGTTCCTAGAGGCGATACAGATACGCAGTATTTT. This sequence encodes CASSLVPRGDTDTQYF.